These T cell receptor beta chains were read from a single sample in a study of identical twins. A single record per CDR3 protein comes from TCRdb applying MiXCR to the 5' RACE reads. The table has some 710,000 distinct CDR3 sequences, over 5% seen once. Sequences were obtained from naive T cells sorted from blood. The receptors were sampled from a man between 18 and 35 years old in good health. Each CDR3 is given with its conserved first and last residue. The order of the fields is clone size, J gene, D gene, V gene, CDR3 protein, CDR3 DNA. A D gene is named only where the DNA matches it firmly. Size tells how often a clone was seen (once, few, many) or the class of an expanded clone, and some rows leave it out.

many	TRBJ2-4	.	TRBV20-1	CSATTLADYDIQYF	TGCAGTGCCACTACCCTAGCCGATTACGACATTCAGTACTTC
.	TRBJ2-2	.	TRBV27	CASSRFSGELFF	TGTGCCAGCAGCCGATTTTCCGGGGAGCTGTTTTTT
.	TRBJ2-7	TRBD1	TRBV15	CATSNGQGVSEQYF	TGTGCCACCAGCAATGGACAGGGGGTATCCGAGCAGTACTTC
many	TRBJ2-1	TRBD2	TRBV11-2	CASSLLAGGLSNEQFF	TGTGCCAGCAGCCTCTTAGCGGGAGGGTTAAGCAATGAGCAGTTCTTC
few	TRBJ2-5	.	TRBV6-2/TRBV6-3	CASSYQGEKTQYF	TGTGCCAGCAGTTATCAGGGAGAAAAGACCCAGTACTTC
.	TRBJ2-1	.	TRBV18	CASSPKQGRNEQFF	TGTGCCAGCTCACCAAAGCAGGGCAGGAATGAGCAGTTCTTC
few	TRBJ2-5	.	TRBV10-3	CAISGGSETQYF	TGTGCCATCAGTGGGGGATCTGAGACCCAGTACTTC
many	TRBJ2-1	TRBD2	TRBV7-3	CASSLTGGLAGGGEQFF	TGTGCCAGCAGCTTAACAGGGGGACTAGCGGGAGGAGGTGAGCAGTTCTTC
many	TRBJ2-5	.	TRBV12-3/TRBV12-4	CASSGLTGQETQYF	TGTGCCAGCAGTGGCCTGACAGGTCAAGAGACCCAGTACTTC
few	TRBJ2-3	.	TRBV10-3	CAINGVEGSSTDTQYF	TGTGCCATCAATGGGGTTGAGGGGTCGAGCACAGATACGCAGTATTTT
few	TRBJ2-1	TRBD2	TRBV12-3/TRBV12-4	CASSYVGRGFVFF	TGTGCCAGCAGCTACGTCGGGCGGGGGTTCGTGTTCTTC
many	TRBJ2-7	.	TRBV29-1	CSAILRTDVVYEQYF	TGCAGCGCCATTCTTAGGACAGACGTGGTCTACGAGCAGTACTTC
many	TRBJ2-6	.	TRBV30	CAWRGRVDVLTF	TGTGCCTGGAGGGGCAGGGTCGACGTCCTGACTTTC
many	TRBJ2-1	.	TRBV12-3/TRBV12-4	CASSVDSPGNEQFF	TGTGCCAGCAGCGTGGACTCCCCCGGGAATGAGCAGTTCTTC
many	TRBJ2-7	TRBD1	TRBV5-1	CASRTGWNLEQYF	TGCGCCTCACGGACAGGGTGGAATCTCGAGCAGTACTTC
once	TRBJ2-3	TRBD2	TRBV9	CASSVVPSGEVTDTQYF	TGTGCCAGCAGCGTAGTCCCTAGCGGGGAAGTCACAGATACGCAGTATTTT
few	TRBJ2-7	.	TRBV4-1	CASSQEIGKQYF	TGCGCCAGCAGCCAAGAAATTGGGAAGCAGTACTTC
many	TRBJ2-2	.	TRBV12-3/TRBV12-4	CASSLVPPGPRTGELFF	TGTGCCAGCAGTCTCGTTCCCCCGGGGCCCCGCACCGGGGAGCTGTTTTTT
few	TRBJ1-4	.	TRBV12-3/TRBV12-4	CASRFGVLEKLFF	TGTGCCAGCAGATTTGGAGTATTGGAAAAACTGTTTTTT
many	TRBJ2-2	.	TRBV12-3/TRBV12-4	CASNLTPTAGELFF	TGTGCCAGCAATTTAACACCGACGGCCGGGGAGCTGTTTTTT
.	TRBJ2-7	TRBD1	TRBV7-9	CASSPSDRAYEQYF	TGTGCCAGCAGCCCGTCGGACAGGGCCTACGAGCAGTACTTC
.	TRBJ1-5	TRBD1	TRBV5-6	CASSSRDRPNQPQHF	TGTGCCAGCAGCAGCCGGGACAGACCCAATCAGCCCCAGCATTTT
many	TRBJ1-6	.	TRBV7-3	CASSPMGSVGSPLHF	TGTGCCAGCAGCCCAATGGGAAGCGTGGGCTCACCCCTCCACTTT
many	TRBJ1-2	.	TRBV29-1	CSVEAPGEYGYTF	TGCAGCGTTGAAGCTCCGGGCGAATATGGCTACACCTTC
few	TRBJ1-1	TRBD1	TRBV28	CAIWDWVRTGGSEAFF	TGTGCCATTTGGGACTGGGTCCGGACAGGGGGGTCTGAAGCTTTCTTT
many	TRBJ2-5	.	TRBV20-1	CSARKDPETQYF	TGCAGTGCTAGAAAGGACCCTGAGACCCAGTACTTC
many	TRBJ2-1	.	TRBV5-6	CASSPLKQDSSNEQFF	TGTGCCAGCAGCCCCTTAAAACAGGACAGTTCAAATGAGCAGTTCTTC
many	TRBJ2-1	.	TRBV27	CASSFRADYPWEQFF	TGTGCCAGCAGTTTTCGGGCGGACTATCCCTGGGAGCAGTTCTTC
few	TRBJ2-1	.	TRBV27	CASSFTGYGEQFF	TGTGCCAGCAGTTTCACAGGGTATGGTGAGCAGTTCTTC
few	TRBJ2-1	.	TRBV12-3/TRBV12-4	CASSHYTSPGDEQFF	TGTGCCAGCAGTCACTATACTAGTCCGGGCGATGAGCAGTTCTTC
.	TRBJ1-5	.	TRBV6-1	CASNKGGGQPQHF	TGTGCCAGCAACAAGGGGGGGGGTCAGCCCCAGCATTTT
many	TRBJ2-6	.	TRBV29-1	CSVVGGSGANVLTF	TGCAGCGTTGTAGGGGGGTCTGGGGCCAACGTCCTGACTTTC
many	TRBJ2-1	.	TRBV11-1	CASSPEQAYNEQFF	TGTGCCAGCAGCCCTGAACAGGCCTACAATGAGCAGTTCTTC
many	TRBJ1-4	.	TRBV5-5	CASSFSHEKLFF	TGTGCCAGCAGCTTTTCCCATGAAAAACTGTTTTTT
.	TRBJ2-1	TRBD2	TRBV7-2	CASSSNVLAGGRNEQFF	TGTGCCAGCAGCTCTAACGTTCTAGCGGGAGGTCGCAATGAGCAGTTCTTC
.	TRBJ2-1	TRBD2	TRBV2	CASSNLAGGEQFF	TGTGCCAGCAGTAACCTAGCGGGGGGCGAGCAGTTCTTC
many	TRBJ2-1	TRBD2	TRBV5-1	CASRPGGPSNEQFF	TGCGCCAGCAGACCGGGAGGCCCAAGCAATGAGCAGTTCTTC
few	TRBJ2-3	.	TRBV11-2	CASSLVQATDTQYF	TGTGCCAGCAGCTTAGTACAAGCCACAGATACGCAGTATTTT